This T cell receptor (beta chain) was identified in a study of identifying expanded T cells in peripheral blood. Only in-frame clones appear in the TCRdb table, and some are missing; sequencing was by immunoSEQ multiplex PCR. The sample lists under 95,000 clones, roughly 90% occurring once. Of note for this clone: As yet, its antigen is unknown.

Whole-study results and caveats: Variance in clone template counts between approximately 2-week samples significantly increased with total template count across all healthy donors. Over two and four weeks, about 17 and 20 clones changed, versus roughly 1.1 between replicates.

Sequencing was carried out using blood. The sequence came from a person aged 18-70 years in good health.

For the CDR3, the DNA is TGTGCCAGCAGTGCCCACTATGGCTACACCTTC. Translation gives CASSAHYGYTF. V usage is TRBV25-1 and J usage is TRBJ1-2; D remains unclear. Germline values: CDR1 MGHDK, CDR2 SYGVNS. Trimming removed 4 bases at V and 3 bases at J, with 3 bases between. The length of the CDR3 is 11 residues.